The 6 T cell receptor beta chains below were found in one sample sequenced in a study of sequential checkpoint blockade in melanoma. Stated treatment: randomized to nivolumab then ipilimumab (arm A) or the reverse (arm B). The table came from immunoSEQ multiplex PCR; TCRdb's copy has only in-frame clones and leaves some out. The profile shows about 22,000 clones, around 70% of them singletons. Source: CD8+ T cells sorted from blood (inferred from file names), taken from a patient given nivolumab and ipilimumab in sequence. These TCRs come from a human donor with melanoma.

J is TRBJ2-1 and V is TRBV12-5, with TRBD2 identical over 14 bases. Losses at the gene ends were 6 bases for V and 9 bases for J; bases not matched to a gene: 7. The CDR3 runs 15 residues. CDR1 and CDR2 (germline): LGHNT, FRNRAP. The CDR3 sequence is CASGLTSGGAGEQFF. The CDR3 coding sequence is TGTGCTAGTGGCCTGACTAGCGGGGGGGCGGGTGAGCAGTTCTTC.

This clone came up once. The rearrangement uses TRBV9 and TRBJ1-1, with D perhaps TRBD1 (6 bases). Trimming took 4 bases from V and 5 from J, leaving 9 bases between them. Germline CDR1 is SGDLS and CDR2 is YYNGEE. The CDR3 has 12 residues. CDR3 nucleotide sequence: TGTGCCAGCAGCCTTGGACAGACTGAAGCTTTCTTT. Residues: CASSLGQTEAFF.

This clone was observed a few times. The V and J genes are TRBV19 and TRBJ2-2; no firm D call. CDR3 size: 12 residues. Trimming took 3 bases from V and 4 from J, leaving 3 bases between them. Germline V gene lookup returns CDR1 LNHDA and CDR2 SQIVND (reference sequence). CDR3 in amino acids: CASSILTGELFF. In nucleotides, the CDR3 is TGTGCCAGTAGTATTCTCACCGGGGAGCTGTTTTTT.

V gene TRBV6-6 combines with J gene TRBJ1-2, with 10 bases matching TRBD1. V was clipped by 5 bases and J by 3 bases; unmatched bases: 3. Germline-derived CDR1 and CDR2 are MNHNY and SVGAGI (reference sequence). This CDR3 has 14 residues. The CDR3 loop reads CASSETGGHYGYTF. CDR3 nucleotides: TGTGCCAGCAGTGAGACAGGGGGCCACTATGGCTACACCTTC.

The sample holds a few counts of this clone. The chain is built from TRBV4-3 and TRBJ1-6; TRBD1 aligns across 8 bases. In germline, CDR1 is LGHNA, CDR2 YSLEER. The CDR3 is 17 residues long. Trimming removed 0 bases from V and 9 bases from J; junction bases left unmatched: 10. In nucleotides, the CDR3 is TGCGCCAGCAGCCAAGATTGGGGCAGGGGGCTTGGTTCACCCCTCCACTTT. It translates to CASSQDWGRGLGSPLHF.

The sample holds one count of this clone. The chain recombines TRBV7-2 with TRBJ2-5; 8 bases match TRBD1. With V trimmed by 1 base and J by 4 bases, 2 bases remained unmatched. Per the germline V gene, CDR1 is SGHTA and CDR2 is FQGNSA. The CDR3 is 14 residues long. CDR3 DNA: TGTGCCAGCAGCTTAGGACAGGGGTTAGAGACCCAGTACTTC. This translates into CASSLGQGLETQYF.